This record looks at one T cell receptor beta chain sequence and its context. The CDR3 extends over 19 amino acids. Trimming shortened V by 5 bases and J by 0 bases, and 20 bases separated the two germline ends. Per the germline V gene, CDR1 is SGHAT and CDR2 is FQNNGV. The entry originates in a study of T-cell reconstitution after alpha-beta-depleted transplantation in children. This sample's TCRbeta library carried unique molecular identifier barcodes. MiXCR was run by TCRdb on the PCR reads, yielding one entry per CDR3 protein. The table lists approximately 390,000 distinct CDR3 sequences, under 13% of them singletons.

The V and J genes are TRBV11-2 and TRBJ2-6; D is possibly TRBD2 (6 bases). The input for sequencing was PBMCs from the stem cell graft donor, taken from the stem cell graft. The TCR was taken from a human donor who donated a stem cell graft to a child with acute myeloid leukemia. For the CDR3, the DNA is TGTGCCAGCAGCATAGGCGGGTGGGGGGTGCTCTCTGGGGCCAACGTCCTGACTTTC. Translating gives CASSIGGWGVLSGANVLTF. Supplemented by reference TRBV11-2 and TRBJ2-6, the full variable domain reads EAGVAQSPRYKIIEKRQSVAFWCNPISGHATLYWYQQILGQGPKLLIQFQNNGVVDDSQLPKDRFSAERLKGVDSTLKIQPAKLEDSAVYLCASSIGGWGVLSGANVLTFGAGSRLTVL.